This entry lists 5 T cell receptor beta chains sequenced from one sample in a study of control samples from healthy donors and cancer patients. Measured with immunoSEQ multiplex PCR; TCRdb has only the in-frame clones, and not every one. The table has more than 100,000 clones, around 89% seen once; the top ten hold about 18%. Material for sequencing was PBMCs. The receptors derive from a man in his 60s with lung cancer.

J is TRBJ1-3 and V is TRBV7-2, with a tentative D call TRBD1 (6 bases). The germline V gene encodes CDR1 SGHTA and CDR2 FQGNSA. Trimming shortened V by 5 bases and J by 1 base, and 9 bases separated the two germline ends. The CDR3 runs 14 residues. DNA for the CDR3: TGTGCCAGCAGCACAGGGAGTTCTGGAAACACCATATATTTT. It encodes CASSTGSSGNTIYF. Based on the CDR3 plus reference TRBV7-2 and TRBJ1-3, the full variable domain is GAGVSQSPSNKVTEKGKDVELRCDPISGHTALYWYRQSLGQGLEFLIYFQGNSAPDKSGLPSDRFSAERTGGSVSTLTIQRTQQEDSAVYLCASSTGSSGNTIYFGEGSWLTVV.

The chain recombines TRBV5-6 with TRBJ2-2, with D possibly TRBD1 on 6 matching bases. This CDR3 is built from 16 residues. The V gene's germline CDR1 is SGHDT and CDR2 YYEEEE. Trimming took off 2 bases at V and 4 bases at J, with 15 bases between the two ends. In nucleotides, the CDR3 is TGTGCCAGCAGCTTAATATACAGGGAGTCCACCGGGGAGCTGTTTTTT. Encoded protein: CASSLIYRESTGELFF.

The chain carries TRBV18 and TRBJ1-3; the D is unclear. The ends were cut back, 2 bases at V and 8 bases at J, with 7 bases in the middle. Germline-derived CDR1 and CDR2 are KGHSH and LQKENI. This CDR3 comprises 12 residues. The CDR3 reads CASSPSRDTIYF. The CDR3 nucleotides read TGTGCCAGCTCACCATCGCGGGACACCATATATTTT.

The V gene is TRBV7-2, the J gene TRBJ2-5, with D unresolved. The CDR3 is 13 residues long. CDR1 is SGHTA, CDR2 FQGNSA, per germline. Trimming removed 3 bases at V and 0 bases at J, with 5 bases between. CDR3 amino acids: CASSFYDQETQYF. The DNA for the CDR3 is TGTGCCAGCAGCTTCTACGACCAAGAGACCCAGTACTTC.

The J gene is TRBJ2-3, the V gene TRBV30; the D gene is possibly TRBD2 (5 bases). Trimming shortened V by 0 bases and J by 9 bases, and 16 bases separated the two germline ends. Germline CDR1 is GTSNPN and CDR2 is SVGIG (reference sequence). The CDR3 has 14 residues. The CDR3 loop reads CAWSVEGRSGTQYF. The CDR3 bases are TGTGCCTGGAGTGTTGAGGGAAGAAGCGGCACGCAGTATTTT. Supplemented by reference TRBV30 and TRBJ2-3, the full variable domain reads SQTIHQWPATLVQPVGSPLSLECTVEGTSNPNLYWYRQAAGRGLQLLFYSVGIGQISSEVPQNLSASRPQDRQFILSSKKLLLSDSGFYLCAWSVEGRSGTQYFGPGTRLTVL.